One TCR beta chain is described in this entry. The sample originates from a study of cytomegalovirus exposure and HLA in healthy donors. The primer mix had 60 Vbeta and 13 Jbeta primers. Sequencing used immunoSEQ multiplex PCR; TCRdb keeps in-frame clones, though not all of them. The repertoire holds approximately 150,000 clones, with around two thirds as singletons. This CDR3 has 13 residues. Germline values: CDR1 SQVTM, CDR2 ANQGSEA. Trimming stripped 4 bases from V and 1 base from J, with 9 bases between. The origin of this receptor is a man aged 25-45 years in good health and CMV-seropositive. The sequenced material came from PBMCs. V and J are TRBV29-1 and TRBJ2-3; a possible D gene is TRBD1 (6 bases). The CDR3 sequence is CSVGQGRTDTQYF. CDR3 coding DNA: TGCAGCGTTGGGCAGGGGCGCACAGATACGCAGTATTTT.